This is a list of T cell receptor beta chains from one sample in a study of blood T cell repertoires in COVID-19. Sequencing was performed with immunoSEQ multiplex PCR; in TCRdb, only in-frame clones are kept and a portion is missing. Here the sample spans fewer than 450,000 clones, about 92% being singletons. Material for sequencing was PBMCs or T cells enriched from blood (not recorded which). The source of these receptors is a man younger than 35 who had recovered from COVID-19. CDR3s include the opening cysteine and the closing phenylalanine or tryptophan. D genes are given only for firm matches. Clone size is not always given. Where it is, it says once, few, many or a class for expanded clones.

V	J	size	D	DNA	CDR3
TRBV19	TRBJ1-5	.	TRBD1	TGTGCCAGTAGTACCCGGACAGGGTATGACAATCAGCCCCAGCATTTT	CASSTRTGYDNQPQHF
TRBV29-1	TRBJ1-2	.	.	TGCAGCGTTCAGGAACGCGGCTACACCTTC	CSVQERGYTF
TRBV7-9	TRBJ2-7	.	TRBD1	TGTGCCAGCGGCAAGGAGGACAGGGGCTACGAGCAGTACTTC	CASGKEDRGYEQYF
TRBV11-2	TRBJ1-1	.	.	TGTGCCAGCAGCCCCCGGCAAACGGGCACTGAAGCTTTCTTT	CASSPRQTGTEAFF
TRBV29-1	TRBJ1-2	.	.	TGCAGCGTTCAGTCGCTCTATGGCTACACCTTC	CSVQSLYGYTF
TRBV5-1	TRBJ2-5	.	TRBD1	TGCGCCAGCGGGCCGGGACAGGGGGAATCAGAGACCCAGTACTTC	CASGPGQGESETQYF
TRBV19	TRBJ2-6	.	.	TGTGCCAGTGGTCCGTTCGCAGGGAACTCTGGGGCCAACGTCCTGACTTTC	CASGPFAGNSGANVLTF
TRBV5-5	TRBJ1-1	few	TRBD1	TGTGCCAGCAGCTTCACAGGGGACACTGAAGCTTTCTTT	CASSFTGDTEAFF
TRBV30	TRBJ1-3	few	.	TGTGCCGGAGGGACGGCCTCTGGAAACACCATATATTTT	CAGGTASGNTIYF
TRBV11-3	TRBJ1-1	.	.	TGTGCCAGCAGCTTAGGTACAGCTACTGAAGCTTTCTTT	CASSLGTATEAFF
TRBV19	TRBJ2-5	.	.	TGTGCCAGTAGTATAGGGCTAGCGCCCAGGGAGACCCAGTACTTC	CASSIGLAPRETQYF
TRBV29-1	TRBJ2-4	.	.	TGCAGCGTTGAACTTCGAACAGTAGCCAAAAACATTCAGTACTTC	CSVELRTVAKNIQYF
TRBV2	TRBJ2-3	.	.	TGTGCCAGCAGTGCACAGCTCACAGATACGCAGTATTTT	CASSAQLTDTQYF
TRBV24-1	TRBJ1-1	.	.	TGTGCCACCAGCGAGGGACAGAACACTGAAGCTTTCTTT	CATSEGQNTEAFF
TRBV5-4	TRBJ2-6	.	.	TGTGCCAGCAGCCCCCAGGGCTCTGGGGCCAACGTCCTGACTTTC	CASSPQGSGANVLTF
TRBV3-1/TRBV3-2	TRBJ2-7	.	TRBD1	TGTGCCAGCAGCCAAGACCAGGGGGCCTACGAGCAGTACTTC	CASSQDQGAYEQYF
TRBV6-5	TRBJ1-5	.	.	TGTGCCAGCAGTTCCCCCACAGGGAATAGCAATCAGCCCCAGCATTTT	CASSSPTGNSNQPQHF
TRBV10-3	TRBJ1-5	.	.	TGTGCCATCAGTGAAGGTCAGGATCAGCCCCAGCATTTT	CAISEGQDQPQHF
TRBV19	TRBJ1-6	.	TRBD1	TGTGCCAGTAGCCCCGGGACAGGCTATAATTCACCCCTCCACTTT	CASSPGTGYNSPLHF
TRBV29-1	TRBJ1-2	.	TRBD1	TGCAGCGTCGTCGGGACAGGGGTGAATGGCTACACCTTC	CSVVGTGVNGYTF
TRBV11-2	TRBJ1-5	.	.	TGTGCCAGCAGCTACGGGGGACGCCAGCCCCAGCATTTT	CASSYGGRQPQHF
TRBV6-5	TRBJ1-2	.	.	TGTGCCAGCAGGGGGGGGTATGGCTACACCTTC	CASRGGYGYTF
TRBV30	TRBJ1-5	.	.	TGTGCCTGGAGTGGGGGAGGGCCCCAGCATTTT	CAWSGGGPQHF
TRBV27	TRBJ1-6	.	.	TGTGCCAGCAACGCCCGGGCTAGTACTGGAGGGTCACCCCTCCACTTT	CASNARASTGGSPLHF
TRBV5-1	TRBJ1-6	.	TRBD1	TGCGCCAGCAGCTTACAGGGGGTTGGGAATTCACCCCTCCACTTT	CASSLQGVGNSPLHF
TRBV5-4	TRBJ1-1	.	.	TGTGCCAGCAGCTTGTTTGGGCTGGACACTGAAGCTTTCTTT	CASSLFGLDTEAFF
TRBV7-9	TRBJ2-5	.	TRBD2	TGTGCCAGCAGCCGCGGCGGGGGAGAGACCCAGTACTTC	CASSRGGGETQYF
TRBV4-2	TRBJ2-7	.	.	TGTGCCAGCAGCCAAGGAGGGAACTCCTACGAGCAGTACTTC	CASSQGGNSYEQYF
TRBV27	TRBJ2-5	once	.	TGTGCCAGCAGCCCCCTAGCGTATCTCGATGAGACCCAGTACTTC	CASSPLAYLDETQYF
TRBV7-2	TRBJ1-2	.	TRBD1	TGTGCCAGCAGCCCAGGACAGGGAGGCTATGGCTACACCTTC	CASSPGQGGYGYTF
TRBV5-4	TRBJ1-6	.	TRBD1	TGTGCCAGCAGCGTCCGGGACAGGGATGCTAATGGGATTAATTCACCCCTCCACTTT	CASSVRDRDANGINSPLHF
TRBV4-1	TRBJ2-2	.	.	TGCGCCAGCAGCCCCGAAGGCGTCCAGGGATACACCGGGGAGCTGTTTTTT	CASSPEGVQGYTGELFF
TRBV15	TRBJ2-2	.	.	TGTGCCACCAGCAGAGATGGGGAGTCACCGGTGGAGCTGTTTTTT	CATSRDGESPVELFF
TRBV13	TRBJ2-3	.	TRBD2	TGTGCCAGCAGCCCGACTAGCGGTAGCACAGATACGCAGTATTTT	CASSPTSGSTDTQYF
TRBV2	TRBJ1-1	.	.	TGTGCCAGCAGGTCCGGACTCCTGAACGCTGAAGCTTTCTTT	CASRSGLLNAEAFF
TRBV2	TRBJ2-1	many	.	TGTGCCAGCAGTGGTTTAGTGACTCGCCATGAGCAGTTCTTC	CASSGLVTRHEQFF
TRBV19	TRBJ1-1	.	.	TGTGCCAGTAGTCCCCTCCACGGCACTGAAGCTTTCTTT	CASSPLHGTEAFF
TRBV2	TRBJ2-3	.	.	TGTGCCAGCCTCTCGGTGTCGGGAACAGATACGCAGTATTTT	CASLSVSGTDTQYF
TRBV18	TRBJ1-5	.	.	TGTGCCAGCTCACGTCTCGCAGGCCAGCCCCAGCATTTT	CASSRLAGQPQHF
TRBV2	TRBJ1-2	.	.	TGTGCCAGCGGGAGGAGGTGGGAGGATGGCTACACCTTC	CASGRRWEDGYTF
TRBV23-1	TRBJ2-7	.	.	TGCGCCAGCAGTCACCTCTTAAATCCCGTGCTATTTCCCGAGCAGTACTTC	CASSHLLNPVLFPEQYF
TRBV18	TRBJ2-7	.	TRBD1	TGTGCCAGCTCACTAGGGACAGTATCAGAATACGAGCAGTACTTC	CASSLGTVSEYEQYF
TRBV4-1	TRBJ2-1	.	TRBD2	TGCGCCAGCAGCCCTAAAGGGTGGCGGGAGAAAGCCTACAATGAGCAGTTCTTC	CASSPKGWREKAYNEQFF
TRBV6-1	TRBJ2-7	.	TRBD2	TGTGCCAGCAGTGAGGACCGGGGACTAGCGGGGGGAGAGCAGTACTTC	CASSEDRGLAGGEQYF
TRBV5-1	TRBJ2-7	.	TRBD1	TGCGCCAGCAGCTTGGCCCCTTCCGGGACAGGGGCCTACGAGCAGTACTTC	CASSLAPSGTGAYEQYF
TRBV2	TRBJ1-4	.	TRBD1	TGTGCCAGCAGTGAATACGTCGGGACAGGGGGTGAAAAACTGTTTTTT	CASSEYVGTGGEKLFF
TRBV30	TRBJ2-7	.	.	TGTGCCTGGAGTCCAGGGACATCCGAGCAGTACTTC	CAWSPGTSEQYF